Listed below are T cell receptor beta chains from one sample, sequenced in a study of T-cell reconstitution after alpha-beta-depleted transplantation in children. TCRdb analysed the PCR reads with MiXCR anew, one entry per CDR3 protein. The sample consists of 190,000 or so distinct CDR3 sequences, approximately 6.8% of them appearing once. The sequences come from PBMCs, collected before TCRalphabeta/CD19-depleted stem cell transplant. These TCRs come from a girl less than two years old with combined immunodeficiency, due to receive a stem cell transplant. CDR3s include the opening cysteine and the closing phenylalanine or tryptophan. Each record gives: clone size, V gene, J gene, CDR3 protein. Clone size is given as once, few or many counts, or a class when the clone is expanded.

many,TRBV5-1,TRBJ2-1,CASSFRLAGSYEQFF
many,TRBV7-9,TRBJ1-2,CASSALGGYTF
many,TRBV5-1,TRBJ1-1,CASSVGTGTEAFF
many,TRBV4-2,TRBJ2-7,CASSHLSGLPYEQYF
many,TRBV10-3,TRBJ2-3,CAINGQGSSDTQYF
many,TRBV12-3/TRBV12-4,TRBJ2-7,CASSRLPGLAGGAPLYEQYF
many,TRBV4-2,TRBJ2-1,CASSVAGGYNEQFF
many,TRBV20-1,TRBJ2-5,CSAPRGLRSTQYF
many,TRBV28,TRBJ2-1,CASSQLAGDPSYNEQFF
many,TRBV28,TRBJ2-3,CASSLIGGRSTDTQYF
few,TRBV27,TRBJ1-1,CASSHSPGTEAFF